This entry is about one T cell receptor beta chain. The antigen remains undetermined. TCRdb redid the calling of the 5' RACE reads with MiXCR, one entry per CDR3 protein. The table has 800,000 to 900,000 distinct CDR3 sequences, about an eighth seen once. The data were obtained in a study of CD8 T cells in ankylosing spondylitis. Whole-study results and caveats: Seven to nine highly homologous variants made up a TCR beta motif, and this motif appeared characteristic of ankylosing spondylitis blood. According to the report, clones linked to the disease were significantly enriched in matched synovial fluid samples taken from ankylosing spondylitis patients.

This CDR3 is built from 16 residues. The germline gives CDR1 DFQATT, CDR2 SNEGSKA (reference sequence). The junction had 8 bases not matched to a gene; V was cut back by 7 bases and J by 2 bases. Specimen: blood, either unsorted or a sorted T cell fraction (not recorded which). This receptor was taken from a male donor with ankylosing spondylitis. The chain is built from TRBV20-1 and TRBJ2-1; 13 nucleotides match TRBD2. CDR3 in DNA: TGCAGTGTTAGGACTAGCGGGGGCCTCGCCTACAATGAGCAGTTCTTC. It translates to CSVRTSGGLAYNEQFF.